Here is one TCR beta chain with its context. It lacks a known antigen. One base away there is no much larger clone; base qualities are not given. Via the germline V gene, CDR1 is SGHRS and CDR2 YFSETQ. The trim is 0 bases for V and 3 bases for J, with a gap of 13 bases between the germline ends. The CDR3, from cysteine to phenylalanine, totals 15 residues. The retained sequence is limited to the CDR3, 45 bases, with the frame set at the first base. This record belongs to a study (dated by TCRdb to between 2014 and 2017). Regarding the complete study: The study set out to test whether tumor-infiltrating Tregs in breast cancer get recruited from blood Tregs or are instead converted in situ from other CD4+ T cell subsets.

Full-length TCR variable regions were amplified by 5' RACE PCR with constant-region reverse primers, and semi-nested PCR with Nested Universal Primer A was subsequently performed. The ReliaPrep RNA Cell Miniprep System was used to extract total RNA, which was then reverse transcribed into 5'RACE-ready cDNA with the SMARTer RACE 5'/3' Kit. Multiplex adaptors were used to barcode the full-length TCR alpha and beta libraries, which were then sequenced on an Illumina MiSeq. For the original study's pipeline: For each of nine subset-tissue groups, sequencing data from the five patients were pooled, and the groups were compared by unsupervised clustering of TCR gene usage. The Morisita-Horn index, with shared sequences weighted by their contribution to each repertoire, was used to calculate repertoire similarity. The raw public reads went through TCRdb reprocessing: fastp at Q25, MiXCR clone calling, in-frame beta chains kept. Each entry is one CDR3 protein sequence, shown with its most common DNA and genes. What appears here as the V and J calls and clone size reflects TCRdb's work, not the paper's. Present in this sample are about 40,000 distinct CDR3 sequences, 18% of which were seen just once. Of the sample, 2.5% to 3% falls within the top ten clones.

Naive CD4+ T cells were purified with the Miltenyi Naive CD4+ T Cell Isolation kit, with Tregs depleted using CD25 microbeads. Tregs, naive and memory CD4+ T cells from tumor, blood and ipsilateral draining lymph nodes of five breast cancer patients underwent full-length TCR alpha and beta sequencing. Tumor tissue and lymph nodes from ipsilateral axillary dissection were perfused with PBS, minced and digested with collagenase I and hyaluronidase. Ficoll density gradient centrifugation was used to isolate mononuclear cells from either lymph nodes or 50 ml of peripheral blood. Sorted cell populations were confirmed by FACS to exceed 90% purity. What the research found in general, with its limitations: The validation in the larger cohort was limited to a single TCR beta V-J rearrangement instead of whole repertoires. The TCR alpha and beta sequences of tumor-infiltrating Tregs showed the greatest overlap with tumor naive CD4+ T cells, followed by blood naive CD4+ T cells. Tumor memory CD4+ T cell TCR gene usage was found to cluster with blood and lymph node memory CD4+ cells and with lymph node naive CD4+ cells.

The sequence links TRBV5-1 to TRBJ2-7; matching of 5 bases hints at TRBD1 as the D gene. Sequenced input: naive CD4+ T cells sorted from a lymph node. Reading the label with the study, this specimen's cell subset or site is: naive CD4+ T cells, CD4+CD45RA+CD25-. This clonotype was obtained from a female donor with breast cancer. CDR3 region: CASSLVQGGNYEQYF. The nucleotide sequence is TGCGCCAGCAGCTTGGTTCAGGGTGGAAACTACGAGCAGTACTTC.